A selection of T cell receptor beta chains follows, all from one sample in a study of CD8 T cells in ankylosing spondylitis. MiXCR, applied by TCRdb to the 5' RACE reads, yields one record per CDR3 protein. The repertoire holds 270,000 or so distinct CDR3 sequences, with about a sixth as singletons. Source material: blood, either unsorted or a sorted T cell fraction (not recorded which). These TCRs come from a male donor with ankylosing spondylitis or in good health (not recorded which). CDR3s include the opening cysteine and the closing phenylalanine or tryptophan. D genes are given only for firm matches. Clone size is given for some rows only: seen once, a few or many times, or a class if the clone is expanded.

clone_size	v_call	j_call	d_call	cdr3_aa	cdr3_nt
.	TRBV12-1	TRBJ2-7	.	CASSFVGTRSLGDEQYF	TGTGCCAGCAGCTTTGTTGGGACTAGATCCCTAGGGGACGAGCAGTACTTC
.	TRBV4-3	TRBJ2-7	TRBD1	CASSPILTGEREQYF	TGCGCCAGCAGCCCGATCTTGACAGGGGAAAGGGAGCAGTACTTC
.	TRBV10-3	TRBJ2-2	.	CAISELGGGGTGELFF	TGTGCCATCAGTGAACTCGGAGGGGGGGGCACCGGGGAGCTGTTTTTT
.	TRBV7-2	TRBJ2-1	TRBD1	CASSLNRDSIYNEQFF	TGTGCCAGCAGCCTTAACCGGGACAGTATCTACAATGAGCAGTTCTTC
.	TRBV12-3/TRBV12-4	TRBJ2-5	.	CASRDEQGQETQYF	TGTGCCAGCAGAGACGAACAGGGTCAAGAGACCCAGTACTTC
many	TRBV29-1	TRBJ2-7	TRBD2	CSVRTSSYEQYF	TGCAGCGTTCGGACTAGCTCCTACGAGCAGTACTTC
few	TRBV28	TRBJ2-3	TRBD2	CASSFPLAGFDTDTQYF	TGTGCCAGCAGTTTTCCTCTAGCGGGATTCGACACAGATACGCAGTATTTT
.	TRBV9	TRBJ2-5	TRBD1	CASSTRTGAETQYF	TGTGCCAGCAGCACCAGGACAGGGGCAGAGACCCAGTACTTC
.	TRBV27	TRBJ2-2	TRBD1	CASSATGLSGELFF	TGTGCCAGCAGTGCGACAGGGTTGTCCGGGGAGCTGTTTTTT
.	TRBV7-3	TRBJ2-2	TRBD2	CASSFLAGGWAGELFF	TGTGCCAGCAGCTTCCTAGCGGGAGGGTGGGCCGGGGAGCTGTTTTTT
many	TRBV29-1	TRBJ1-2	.	CSVERVYGYTF	TGCAGCGTTGAGAGAGTCTATGGCTACACCTTC
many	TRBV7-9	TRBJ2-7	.	CASTLIRDGEQYF	TGTGCCAGCACCCTTATAAGGGACGGCGAGCAGTACTTC
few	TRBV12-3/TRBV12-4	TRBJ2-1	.	CASSPGALGEQFF	TGTGCCAGCAGTCCAGGAGCCCTTGGTGAGCAGTTCTTC
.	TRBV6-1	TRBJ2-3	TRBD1	CASNQGDTDTQYF	TGTGCCAGCAATCAGGGGGACACAGATACGCAGTATTTT
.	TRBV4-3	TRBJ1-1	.	CASSQEGTSVRSTEAFF	TGCGCCAGCAGCCAAGAGGGGACCTCAGTAAGGAGCACTGAAGCTTTCTTT
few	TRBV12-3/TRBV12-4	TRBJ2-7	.	CASSFSGETYEQYF	TGTGCCAGCAGTTTTTCGGGAGAGACCTACGAGCAGTACTTC
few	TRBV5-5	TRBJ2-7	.	CASSKDGEFYEQYF	TGTGCCAGCAGCAAGGACGGAGAATTCTACGAGCAGTACTTC
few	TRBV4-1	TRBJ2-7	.	CASSSAIYYEQYF	TGCGCCAGCAGTTCGGCTATTTACTACGAGCAGTACTTC
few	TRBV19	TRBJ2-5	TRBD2	CASSSGLAGGLETQYF	TGTGCCAGTAGTTCCGGACTAGCGGGAGGGCTAGAGACCCAGTACTTC
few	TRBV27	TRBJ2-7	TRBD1	CASSPSGTGWYEQYF	TGTGCCAGCAGTCCAAGCGGGACAGGGTGGTACGAGCAGTACTTC
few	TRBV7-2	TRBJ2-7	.	CASSLPLTSSSWEQYF	TGTGCCAGCAGCTTACCCCTCACTTCGAGTTCTTGGGAGCAGTACTTC
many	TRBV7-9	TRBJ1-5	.	CASSLEPGGSNQPQHF	TGTGCCAGCAGCTTAGAGCCAGGAGGAAGCAATCAGCCCCAGCATTTT
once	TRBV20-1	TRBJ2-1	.	CSGDNEQFF	TGCAGTGGGGATAATGAGCAGTTCTTC
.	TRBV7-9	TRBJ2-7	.	CASSLTWGPGEQYF	TGTGCCAGCAGCTTAACATGGGGTCCGGGCGAGCAGTACTTC